A single TCR beta chain is shown here with its context. The source of the sample is a study of blood T cell repertoires in COVID-19. Study context: Sites in the United States, Italy and Spain provided acute and convalescent COVID-19 samples. Nucleic acid was either cDNA or gDNA, and it came from T cells, B-cell-depleted T cells, or PBMCs.

TCRdb's copy holds only in-frame clones and misses some; the assay was immunoSEQ multiplex PCR. The data show under 300,000 clones, with approximately 79% seen just once and under 4.5% held by the top ten. Sequencing was carried out using peripheral blood. This TCR was recovered from a woman between 40 and 50 years old with active or convalescent COVID-19.

The CDR3 nucleotides are TGTGCCAGCAGAGAGGCAGGGACAGATACGCAGTATTTT. Translated: CASREAGTDTQYF. This chain uses TRBV6-5 with TRBJ2-3, with D maybe TRBD1 (5 bases). The CDR3 has 13 amino acids. The V gene's germline CDR1 is MNHEY and CDR2 SVGAGI. Between the trimmed V and J ends, which lost 6 bases and 3 bases, there was a span of 10 bases.